These T cell receptor beta chains were read from a single sample in a study of blood T cell repertoires in COVID-19. Data came from immunoSEQ multiplex PCR; TCRdb stores just in-frame clones and leaves some out. In the table there are 180,000 or so clones, approximately 82% of which are singletons. What was sequenced was peripheral blood. The source is a human donor with acute or convalescent COVID-19. The donor label of this sample is uncertain. Each CDR3 is given with its conserved first and last residue. D genes are given only for firm matches. Rows may omit the clone size; those that give it use once, few, many or a size class.

NA	TRBV11-2	TRBJ2-4	NA	TGTGCCAGCAGCCTCAGACAGGGACTGGCCAAAAACATTCAGTACTTC	CASSLRQGLAKNIQYF
NA	TRBV2	TRBJ1-3	NA	TGTGCCAGCAGTGATCGGCCCGGGAAAAACACCATATATTTT	CASSDRPGKNTIYF
NA	TRBV19	TRBJ2-1	TRBD2	TGTGCCAGTAGTCCCTGGGGACTAGGTGACAATGAGCAGTTCTTC	CASSPWGLGDNEQFF
NA	TRBV2	TRBJ2-5	NA	TGTGCCAGCAGCTCCGACTTAGCCGAAGAGACCCAGTACTTC	CASSSDLAEETQYF
few	TRBV28	TRBJ1-4	NA	TGTGCCAGCAGTTTACCCTCGGGAAAACTGTTTTTT	CASSLPSGKLFF
NA	TRBV30	TRBJ2-7	TRBD2	TGTGCCTGGACTAGCGGGAGCTACGAGCAGTACTTC	CAWTSGSYEQYF
NA	TRBV12-3/TRBV12-4	TRBJ1-2	NA	TGTGCCAGCACAATGGGGGGTTTCAGTGGCTACACCTTC	CASTMGGFSGYTF
NA	TRBV2	TRBJ2-7	NA	TGTGCCAGCAGGCGGGACAGCTCCTACGAGCAGTACTTC	CASRRDSSYEQYF
NA	TRBV27	TRBJ1-6	NA	TGTGCCAGCAGTCACCAGGTGAACTCCTATAATTCACCCCTCCACTTT	CASSHQVNSYNSPLHF
NA	TRBV2	TRBJ1-1	TRBD1	TGTGCCAGCTGCAAGGACAGGTCTACTGAAGCTTTCTTT	CASCKDRSTEAFF
once	TRBV18	TRBJ2-7	TRBD2	TGTGCCAGCTCACCTTCCTTTAGCGGGGCAGGCCAGTACGAGCAGTACTTC	CASSPSFSGAGQYEQYF
few	TRBV19	TRBJ1-4	NA	TGTGCCAGTTTCCACCCCCCTCGCGGGAAACTGTTTTTT	CASFHPPRGKLFF
once	TRBV10-3	TRBJ2-1	TRBD1	TGTGCCATCAGTAGGGGGCGGTCGATCTCCTACAATGAGCAGTTCTTC	CAISRGRSISYNEQFF
NA	TRBV7-6	TRBJ2-1	NA	TGTGCCAGCAGCTCCGGTCGGGATGAGCAGTTCTTC	CASSSGRDEQFF
NA	TRBV7-6	TRBJ2-2	TRBD1	TGTGCCAGCAGCTTAAGCCCTGGACAGGGGAGCGGGGAGCTGTTTTTT	CASSLSPGQGSGELFF
NA	TRBV5-4	TRBJ2-3	NA	TGTGCCAGCAGCTTGAGGGAGCGGAGAAGCACAGATACGCAGTATTTT	CASSLRERRSTDTQYF
NA	TRBV5-1	TRBJ1-1	NA	TGCGCCAGCAGCTTGAGGGGGGGCCCTGAAGCTTTCTTT	CASSLRGGPEAFF
NA	TRBV2	TRBJ2-1	NA	TGTGCCAGCAGTCCAACGACTAGAAAGGATGAGCAGTTCTTC	CASSPTTRKDEQFF
NA	TRBV10-3	TRBJ1-1	NA	TGTGCCATCAGTGAGTCGGCATTGAACACTGAAGCTTTCTTT	CAISESALNTEAFF
NA	TRBV2	TRBJ2-7	NA	TGTGCCAGCAGTGAAGCGGAGGGCTACGAGCAGTACTTC	CASSEAEGYEQYF
NA	TRBV10-1	TRBJ2-5	TRBD1	TGCGCCAGCAGTAAAGACAGGGCCCAAGAGACCCAGTACTTC	CASSKDRAQETQYF
NA	TRBV5-6	TRBJ1-3	TRBD1	TGTGCCAGCAGCGGGACAGGGGGCACTGGAAACACCATATATTTT	CASSGTGGTGNTIYF
NA	TRBV6-5	TRBJ1-1	NA	TGTGCCAGCAGTCGGACAGATCTTATGAACACTGAAGCTTTCTTT	CASSRTDLMNTEAFF
NA	TRBV5-1	TRBJ2-1	TRBD1	TGCGCCAGCAGACCTTCAGGGGGCTCCTACAATGAGCAGTTCTTC	CASRPSGGSYNEQFF
NA	TRBV30	TRBJ1-2	NA	TGTGCCTGGAACAAAGGCAGGGGTTGGCCTAACTATGGCTACACCTTC	CAWNKGRGWPNYGYTF
NA	TRBV7-2	TRBJ2-5	TRBD2	TGTGCCAGCAGCTTAACTAGCGGGAGGGTAGAGACCCAGTACTTC	CASSLTSGRVETQYF
few	TRBV7-9	TRBJ1-3	NA	TGTGCCAGCAGCTCGACAGCCTACTCTGGAAACACCATATATTTT	CASSSTAYSGNTIYF
NA	TRBV7-6	TRBJ1-5	TRBD1	TGTGCCAGCAGCTTAGGACAGGGCTTCAATCAGCCCCAGCATTTT	CASSLGQGFNQPQHF
NA	TRBV11-3	TRBJ2-3	NA	TGTGCCAGCAGCTTAGATGTGAAGCGGACAGATACGCAGTATTTT	CASSLDVKRTDTQYF
NA	TRBV30	TRBJ1-1	TRBD1	TGTGCCTGGAGTCGGACAGGCCTGAACACTGAAGCTTTCTTT	CAWSRTGLNTEAFF
NA	TRBV3-1/TRBV3-2	TRBJ1-1	NA	TGTGCCAGCAGCCTAGTCGGGGGGAAGGTCCCTGAAGCTTTCTTT	CASSLVGGKVPEAFF
once	TRBV19	TRBJ1-1	TRBD1	TGTGCCAGTAGTCCACGGACAGGTTTTACTGAAGCTTTCTTT	CASSPRTGFTEAFF
once	TRBV7-9	TRBJ1-6	NA	TGTGCCAGCAGCTCTCCTACAGCACCCCTCCACTTT	CASSSPTAPLHF
once	TRBV27	TRBJ2-7	NA	TGTGCCAGCGCACGGCCAGGACAGATCACCTACGAGCAGTACTTC	CASARPGQITYEQYF
NA	TRBV6-5	TRBJ2-5	NA	TGTGCCAGCAGCCAGGGGTCAGCTAAAGGGGAGACCCAGTACTTC	CASSQGSAKGETQYF
NA	TRBV5-1	TRBJ2-2	TRBD1	TGCGCCAGCAGCCCACAGGGGCACACCGGGGAGCTGTTTTTT	CASSPQGHTGELFF
few	TRBV29-1	TRBJ1-2	NA	TGCAGCGTGGGGCCCCTGGGCTATGGCTACACCTTC	CSVGPLGYGYTF
NA	TRBV5-8	TRBJ2-7	TRBD2	TGTGCCAGCAGCTTGGTACTAGCGGGAGTATACGAGCAGTACTTC	CASSLVLAGVYEQYF
NA	TRBV7-6	TRBJ2-5	NA	TGTGCCAGCAGCTTAGTTCGGGATCAGACCCAGTACTTC	CASSLVRDQTQYF
NA	TRBV2	TRBJ1-3	NA	TGTGCCAGCAGTGACGCAACTTTCTCTGGAAACACCATATATTTT	CASSDATFSGNTIYF
once	TRBV30	TRBJ2-1	NA	TGTGCCTGGGGTGGGGGCGGGAGCTCCTACAATGAGCAGTTCTTC	CAWGGGGSSYNEQFF
NA	TRBV12-3/TRBV12-4	TRBJ1-2	TRBD1	TGTGCCAGCACTACAGGGGTGGAGGGCTACACCTTC	CASTTGVEGYTF
NA	TRBV2	TRBJ1-1	TRBD1	TGTGCCAGCAGTCGAATGACAGGGCTCACTGAAGCTTTCTTT	CASSRMTGLTEAFF
NA	TRBV9	TRBJ1-3	NA	TGTGCCAGCAGCGTAGCAGGGGCGCTTCCTGGAAACACCATATATTTT	CASSVAGALPGNTIYF
NA	TRBV9	TRBJ2-3	NA	TGTGCCAGCAGCGTAGGGGCCAGTCCTAACACAGATACGCAGTATTTT	CASSVGASPNTDTQYF
NA	TRBV25-1	TRBJ1-3	NA	TGTGCCAGCAGTGAACAGGGTTCTGGAAACACCATATATTTT	CASSEQGSGNTIYF
NA	TRBV5-1	TRBJ2-5	TRBD2	TGCGCCAGCAGCTCAAGACTAGCGGGAGGCCGTCAAGAGACCCAGTACTTC	CASSSRLAGGRQETQYF
NA	TRBV7-9	TRBJ2-1	TRBD1	TGTGCCAGCAGCTTAAATCAAGGGGGCGATGAGCAGTTCTTC	CASSLNQGGDEQFF
NA	TRBV24-1	TRBJ2-1	TRBD1	TGTGCCACCAGTGACGCTAACAGGGGTGAGCAGTTCTTC	CATSDANRGEQFF
NA	TRBV6-1	TRBJ2-5	TRBD2	TGTGCCAGCAGTGAATCTCTAGCGGGAGGTGGGGAGACCCAGTACTTC	CASSESLAGGGETQYF
once	TRBV5-1	TRBJ2-5	TRBD2	TGCGCCAGCAGCCGGGAGGGGCAAGAGACCCAGTACTTC	CASSREGQETQYF
NA	TRBV5-4	TRBJ2-5	TRBD1	TGTGCCAGCAGCTTGCCCCCAGACAGGGGCCAGGACTTC	CASSLPPDRGQDF
NA	TRBV9	TRBJ2-2	NA	TGTGCCAGCAGCCCGCGGACTGCGAACACCGGGGAGCTGTTTTTT	CASSPRTANTGELFF
NA	TRBV9	TRBJ2-2	NA	TGTGCCAGCAGCGCCGGCCGGGGGGCGTCGAACACCGGGGAGCTGTTTTTT	CASSAGRGASNTGELFF
once	TRBV6-1	TRBJ1-4	NA	TGTGCCAGCAGTGACTGGACCTGGGGCACTAATGAAAAACTGTTTTTT	CASSDWTWGTNEKLFF
NA	TRBV10-3	TRBJ1-4	TRBD1	TGTGCCATCAGTGCTACAGGGGGAGGTGAAAAACTGTTTTTT	CAISATGGGEKLFF
NA	TRBV5-1	TRBJ2-1	NA	TGCGCCAGCAGCTTGGGTGGGGCCAGGATGTACAATGAGCAGTTCTTC	CASSLGGARMYNEQFF
NA	TRBV18	TRBJ2-7	TRBD2	TGTGCCAGCTCACCACTTCTGGGGGGGGGCGAGCAGTACTTC	CASSPLLGGGEQYF
NA	TRBV6-6	TRBJ2-7	NA	TGTGCCAGCAGTTGGACTGAGTACGAGCAGTACTTC	CASSWTEYEQYF
NA	TRBV7-2	TRBJ2-7	TRBD2	TGTGCCAGCAGCGCTAGCGGGGTCCTTTCCTACGAGCAGTACTTC	CASSASGVLSYEQYF